The entry below describes one T cell receptor beta chain. The antigen is unknown. Trimming took 1 base from V and 1 from J, leaving 8 bases between them. This CDR3 has 14 residues. Germline V CDR1 and CDR2: SGHRS, YFSETQ. The data derive from a study of cytomegalovirus exposure and HLA in healthy donors. Whole-study findings and limits: Altogether, 150 or so TCR beta chains were recorded as cytomegalovirus-associated.

Libraries were prepared by immunoSEQ multiplex PCR; TCRdb keeps only in-frame clonotypes and omits some of them. The data hold 100,000 to 150,000 clones, with nearly 90% observed a single time. The TCR sequence derives from a woman in her late teens or twenties in good health and CMV-seronegative. The material sequenced was PBMCs. The rearrangement joins TRBV5-1 to TRBJ2-5, with a tentative D call TRBD1 (5 bases). In nucleotides, the CDR3 is TGCGCCAGCAGCTTGTGGGGCGGCCAAGAGACCCAGTACTTC. Amino acids: CASSLWGGQETQYF.